This TCR beta chain was recovered during a study of blood T cell repertoires in COVID-19. Study at large: Sites in the United States, Italy and Spain provided acute and convalescent COVID-19 samples. PBMCs, B-cell-depleted T cells, or T cells were the source of the cDNA or gDNA that made up the material.

In germline, CDR1 is MNHEY, CDR2 SVGAGI. The CDR3 consists of 13 residues. The germline V and J ends were trimmed by 6 bases and 0 bases, with 8 bases remaining between them. Patients of the Seattle cohort, enrolled during active infection, were followed longitudinally. Study processing details: Quantification of nucleated cells was approximated via reference gene primer amplification. Sequencing used immunoSEQ multiplex PCR; TCRdb keeps in-frame clones, though not all of them. D and trimming were read from the DNA, whereas the V and J calls and clone size are those reported in that table. The repertoire holds roughly 52,000 clones, with 82% as singletons.

This receptor was identified in a man at least 80 years old with COVID-19, enrolled during active disease. The chain carries TRBV6-5 and TRBJ1-1; D is uncertain. Sequenced input: peripheral blood. For the CDR3, the DNA is TGTGCCAGCAGGCCAGACTTGAACACTGAAGCTTTCTTT. Its translation: CASRPDLNTEAFF.